The present entry profiles one T cell receptor beta chain with its context. The target of this receptor is not known. Base qualities are not provided; no much larger clone lies one nucleotide away. Other DNA sequences in this specimen translate into the identical CDR3. The data derive from a study of shared clonotypes between healthy human individuals (dated by TCRdb to the early 2020s). General notes on the study: A couple of women and a few men aged 18 to 49 years were included in the cohort. For each donor, CD4 naive and CD4 memory were each run on three plates, CD8 naive on two plates, and CD8 memory on one plate. Blood TCR repertoires of four to six healthy adults were deeply sequenced to estimate repertoire size and the extent of clonotype sharing between individuals. To increase sequencing depth and limit assay-specific biases, TCR repertoire library preparation and sequencing were carried out by different laboratories using diverse techniques. Between about 0.85 and 10 billion PBMCs per donor were obtained by leukapheresis.

Healthy HIV-negative adults with no recently reported acute infections or vaccinations were included as donors. Every donor was a Caucasian adult residing in Nashville, Tennessee, USA. CD4+ T cells were enriched by magnetic negative selection; naive cells were then positively selected on CD45RA, and the negative fraction formed the memory subset. Blood was obtained by leukapheresis, after which PBMCs were separated by Ficoll-Histopaque density gradient centrifugation and cryopreserved in liquid nitrogen vapor phase. Analytical flow cytometry was used to check the purity and quantity of each magnetically sorted T cell population. Each sorted fraction had its genomic DNA isolated and then quantified by UV absorbance on a Nanodrop 2000c. On the study overall, not on this receptor specifically: The genetic and exposure-history diversity represented was limited by the small number of donors. Approximately 5% of naive CD4, 3% to 3.5% of naive CD8, 2.3% of memory CD4, and 0.4% of memory CD8 clonotypes were shared across several donors. Based on pairwise subsampling, the degree of clonotype sharing among donors was expected to be affected by sequencing depth. Sampling was restricted to blood, and TCR repertoires in tissue are likely to differ from TCR repertoires in blood. Compared with non-shared clonotypes, the clonotypes found in all four sorted-subset donors had higher generation probabilities. Incomplete sequencing was indicated by rarefaction of sorted-subset datasets, despite the large sequencing depth. Larger estimated clonotype richness was generally found for naive subsets than for memory subsets.

Using the deep immunoSEQ assay, TCR CDR3 regions were amplified from genomic DNA by multiplex PCR. Extracted genomic DNA from each cell subset was distributed evenly across all wells of several immunoSEQ 96-well plates, and each plate was treated as a replicate. Each replicate PCR for sorted subsets received about 210 ng genomic DNA, equal to tens of thousands of T cell genomes. The purified libraries were quantified using a Qubit 3.0 fluorometer, sized with a Bioanalyzer 2100, and then quantified again using the KAPA Library Quantification kit. Every immunoSEQ 96-well plate was sequenced on a separate single-read 150-cycle Illumina NextSeq 550 flow cell. Per the original workflow: Because only junctional sequences without quality scores were contained in the immunoSEQ output, filtering matching that applied to full-length reads could not be performed. Sequences were annotated with PyIR, a Python wrapper for IgBLAST v1.9, and V/J genes and CDR3 were assigned using IMGT germline references. Any read was removed if the V/J assignment was weak (E-value above 1e-6), the CDR3 was missing, or the read contained stop codons, out-of-frame junctions, or ambiguous translated residues. V3J clonotypes were defined by identical inferred V gene, J gene, and CDR3 amino acid sequence. Percentage overlap between repertoires was computed as shared unique clonotypes divided by the size of the smaller repertoire. Repertoire richness was assessed with RTK rarefaction, the Chao1 estimator, and Recon v2.1 estimates of unobserved clonotypes. Generation probabilities for all TCRbeta clonotypes obtained by the gDNA method from a handful of donors were computed using OLGA. TCRdb re-hosts the immuneACCESS table, in-frame sequences only. Its copies lack some clones; in the studies checked, an unresolved V gene accounts for under half of them, and the cause for the rest is not known. The D gene and trimming were derived from the DNA, and the V and J assignments and clone size from that table. For this sample there are about 960,000 clones; around three quarters appear just once. The ten largest clones represent around 1.4% of the sample.

Spanning cysteine to phenylalanine, the CDR3 consists of 12 amino acids. Only the CDR3 part of the read is kept: 36 bases, read in frame from the first base. Per the germline V gene, SQVTM is the CDR1 and ANQGSEA is the CDR2. Cut back by 7 bases and 5 bases, the V and J ends lie 14 bases apart. The clonotype was recovered from a man aged 18 to 35 in good health. The chain employs TRBV29-1 and TRBJ1-2; matching of 5 bases hints at TRBD1 as the D gene. Material: memory CD4+ T cells sorted from blood. The cell subset or site label here, explained by the study, means: CD45RA-negative fraction. The CDR3: CSAGEGEYGYTF. In nucleotide form, the sequence is TGCAGCGCGGGGGAGGGCGAATATGGCTACACCTTC.